This entry lists 9 T cell receptor beta chains sequenced from one sample in a study of blood T cell repertoires in COVID-19. The table came from immunoSEQ multiplex PCR; TCRdb's copy has only in-frame clones and leaves some out. The sample consists of about 400,000 clones, 70% to 90% of them appearing once. Material: peripheral blood. The receptors were sampled from a human donor in a cohort sampled during active COVID-19.

J is TRBJ2-3 and V is TRBV4-1; 8 bases match TRBD2. The CDR3 runs 17 residues. Germline V CDR1 and CDR2: MGHRA, YSYEKL. V lost 6 bases, J lost 0 bases, and 11 bases stayed unmatched. The CDR3 reads CASRKSGGPTSTDTQYF. The CDR3 DNA is TGCGCCAGCAGAAAAAGCGGGGGCCCGACCAGCACAGATACGCAGTATTTT.

This clone was detected a few times. The chain employs TRBV19 and TRBJ1-4, with 8 nucleotides matching TRBD1. This CDR3 region has 16 residues. Germline V CDR1 and CDR2: LNHDA, SQIVND (reference sequence). Trimming took 3 bases from V and 7 from J; bases not matched to a gene: 10. The CDR3 loop is CASSMGTGTGAEKLFF. The CDR3 DNA reads as TGTGCCAGTAGTATGGGGACCGGGACAGGAGCTGAAAAACTGTTTTTT.

The chain carries TRBV2 and TRBJ2-1, with 7 bases aligning to TRBD2. Germline V gene data show CDR1 as SNHLY and CDR2 as FYNNEI. The CDR3 loop spans 14 amino acids. After removal of 1 base from V and 8 bases from J, the junction contained 5 bases not matched to a gene. CDR3 loop: CASSEGKGRDEQFF. CDR3 nucleotides: TGTGCCAGCAGTGAAGGAAAAGGGAGGGATGAGCAGTTCTTC. Full variable domain (rest looked up from reference TRBV2 and TRBJ2-1): EPEVTQTPSHQVTQMGQEVILRCVPISNHLYFYWYRQILGQKVEFLVSFYNNEISEKSEIFDDQFSVERPDGSNFTLKIRSTKLEDSAMYFCASSEGKGRDEQFFGPGTRLTVL.

The chain couples TRBV7-2 to TRBJ1-2; 8 bases match TRBD1. Losses at the gene ends were 0 bases for V and 6 bases for J; bases not matched to a gene: 3. CDR3 length: 14 amino acids. Germline V gene lookup returns CDR1 SGHTA and CDR2 FQGNSA. The CDR3 spells CASSLAGQADGYTF. DNA for the CDR3: TGTGCCAGCAGCTTAGCGGGACAGGCGGATGGCTACACCTTC.

V and J are TRBV7-6 and TRBJ2-1; 9 bases agree with TRBD1. In germline, CDR1 is SGHVS, CDR2 FNYEAQ. Losses at the gene ends were 1 base for V and 9 bases for J; bases not matched to a gene: 4. This CDR3 comprises 14 residues. DNA of the CDR3: TGTGCCAGCAGCTTAGAGGGACAGGGAAGTGAGCAGTTCTTC. Translation gives CASSLEGQGSEQFF.

The CDR3 spells CASSPRNTGGEQYF. Written as DNA, the CDR3 is TGTGCCAGCAGCCCCCGGAACACGGGAGGCGAGCAGTACTTC. The rearrangement uses TRBV11-3 and TRBJ2-7, with 7 positions matching TRBD2. With V trimmed by 5 bases and J by 6 bases, 10 bases remained unmatched. The CDR3 consists of 14 residues. The V gene's germline CDR1 is SGHNT and CDR2 YENEEA.

The V gene is TRBV30, the J gene TRBJ1-1; 9 bases align to TRBD1. V was clipped by 8 bases and J by 1 base; unmatched bases: 2. Germline CDR1 GTSNPN, CDR2 SVGIG (reference sequence). The length of the CDR3 is 12 residues. The CDR3 spells CAGGQGNTEAFF. CDR3 bases: TGTGCCGGGGGACAGGGGAACACTGAAGCTTTCTTT. Based on the CDR3 plus reference TRBV30 and TRBJ1-1, the full variable domain is SQTIHQWPATLVQPVGSPLSLECTVEGTSNPNLYWYRQAAGRGLQLLFYSVGIGQISSEVPQNLSASRPQDRQFILSSKKLLLSDSGFYLCAGGQGNTEAFFGQGTRLTVV.

As to this clone: One end of the junction does not line up with germline, which may come from a read error. The chain recombines TRBV7-2 with TRBJ1-4; D ambiguous. The CDR3 spans 14 residues. Germline V gene sequence: CDR1 SGHTA, CDR2 FQGNSA. CDR3 sequence: CASRLGYTGEKLFF. The CDR3 DNA sequence: TGTGCCAGCCGCTTGGGGTACACGGGGGAAAAACTGTTTTTT.

The gene calls are TRBV7-6 and TRBJ2-4, with 8 bases fitting TRBD2. Per the germline V gene, CDR1 is SGHVS and CDR2 is FNYEAQ. This CDR3 contains 18 residues. V lost 1 base, J lost 0 bases, and 8 bases stayed unmatched. This CDR3 is CASSLGGQRGLAKNIQYF. The CDR3 DNA reads TGTGCCAGCAGCTTAGGTGGCCAGCGGGGGCTAGCCAAAAACATTCAGTACTTC.